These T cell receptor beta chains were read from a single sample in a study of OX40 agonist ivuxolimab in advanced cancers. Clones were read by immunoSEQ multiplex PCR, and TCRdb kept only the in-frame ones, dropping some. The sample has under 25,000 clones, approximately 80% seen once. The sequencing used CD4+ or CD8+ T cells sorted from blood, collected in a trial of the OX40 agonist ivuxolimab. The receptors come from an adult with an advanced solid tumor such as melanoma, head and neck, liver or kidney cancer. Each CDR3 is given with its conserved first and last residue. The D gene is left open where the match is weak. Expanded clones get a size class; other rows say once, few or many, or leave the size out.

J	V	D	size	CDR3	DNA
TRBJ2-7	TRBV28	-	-	CASSLNGVQEQYF	TGTGCCAGCAGTTTAAATGGGGTTCAGGAGCAGTACTTC
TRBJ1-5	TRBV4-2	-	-	CASSQVQGQDSNQPQHF	TGTGCCAGCAGCCAAGTGCAGGGGCAGGATAGCAATCAGCCCCAGCATTTT
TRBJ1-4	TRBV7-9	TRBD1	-	CASSTEDRGNEKLFF	TGTGCCAGCAGCACGGAGGACAGGGGTAATGAAAAACTGTTTTTT
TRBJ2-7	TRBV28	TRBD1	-	CASSVGTGAALEQYF	TGTGCCAGCAGTGTCGGGACAGGGGCAGCCCTCGAGCAGTACTTC
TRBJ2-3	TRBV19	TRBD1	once	CASSPRDRGTDTQYF	TGTGCCAGTAGCCCCCGGGACAGGGGCACAGATACGCAGTATTTT
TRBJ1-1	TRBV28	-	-	CASSVLQGTEAFF	TGTGCCAGCAGTGTACTCCAGGGAACTGAAGCTTTCTTT
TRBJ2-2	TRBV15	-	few	CATSRDGHNTGELFF	TGTGCCACCAGCAGAGATGGGCACAACACCGGGGAGCTGTTTTTT
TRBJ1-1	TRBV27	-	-	CASRAGSGTEAFF	TGTGCCAGCAGGGCAGGGTCTGGGACTGAAGCTTTCTTT
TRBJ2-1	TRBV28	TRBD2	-	CASSLTSGRGNEQFF	TGTGCCAGCAGTTTGACTAGCGGGAGGGGGAATGAGCAGTTCTTC
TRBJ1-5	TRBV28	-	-	CASSLRASNQPQHF	TGTGCCAGCAGTTTAAGAGCTAGCAATCAGCCCCAGCATTTT
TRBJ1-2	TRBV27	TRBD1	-	CASSSEWTGDGYTF	TGTGCCAGCAGTTCTGAATGGACAGGGGATGGCTACACCTTC
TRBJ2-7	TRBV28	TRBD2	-	CASWEGLAQSEQYF	TGTGCCAGTTGGGAGGGACTAGCCCAAAGCGAGCAGTACTTC
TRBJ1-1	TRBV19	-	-	CASSIIGWQTNTEAFF	TGTGCCAGTAGTATAATAGGATGGCAGACGAACACTGAAGCTTTCTTT
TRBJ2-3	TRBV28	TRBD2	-	CASSFGSGEGTDTQYF	TGTGCCAGCAGTTTTGGTAGCGGGGAGGGGACAGATACGCAGTATTTT
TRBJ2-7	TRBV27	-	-	CASSSQGHEQYF	TGTGCCAGCAGTTCACAGGGACACGAGCAGTACTTC
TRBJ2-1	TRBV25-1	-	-	CASSEWGGNEQFF	TGTGCCAGCAGTGAGTGGGGTGGGAATGAGCAGTTCTTC
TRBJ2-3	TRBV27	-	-	CASTPGATRADTQYF	TGTGCCAGCACCCCGGGGGCGACTAGGGCAGATACGCAGTATTTT
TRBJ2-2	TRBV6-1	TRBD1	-	CASSEGQPTGELFF	TGTGCCAGCAGTGAGGGACAGCCCACCGGGGAGCTGTTTTTT